These 26 T cell receptor beta chains originate from one sample sequenced in a study of blood T cell repertoires in COVID-19. TCRdb keeps only in-frame clones here, not all; method: immunoSEQ multiplex PCR. Of 200,000 to 250,000 clones in the sample, approximately 88% were seen once. The sample consisted of peripheral blood. The receptors originated from a man between 60 and 75 years old who had recovered from COVID-19.

This clone was recorded only once. The gene calls are TRBV28 and TRBJ2-1; D ambiguous. The germline gives CDR1 MDHEN, CDR2 SYDVKM. Trimming took 6 bases from V and 5 from J, leaving 20 bases between them. The CDR3 consists of 16 residues. The CDR3 sequence is CASSPAWALGNNEQFF. The CDR3 region has the DNA TGTGCCAGCAGCCCAGCCTGGGCTCTGGGTAACAATGAGCAGTTCTTC.

The chain employs TRBV7-3 and TRBJ2-1; 11 positions agree with TRBD2. Looked up from germline, CDR1 is SGHTA and CDR2 is FQGTGA. This CDR3 is built from 16 residues. The junction had 5 bases not matched to a gene; V was cut back by 4 bases and J by 3 bases. The DNA for the CDR3 is TGTGCCAGCAGCTACCTGACTAGCGGGGTCTACAATGAGCAGTTCTTC. It encodes CASSYLTSGVYNEQFF.

This clone came up once. This chain connects TRBV7-2 to TRBJ1-5; no reliable D call. CDR3 length equals 13 residues. Germline values: CDR1 SGHTA, CDR2 FQGNSA. Deletions cut 3 bases from V and 7 bases from J, with 10 bases between. CDR3 coding DNA: TGTGCCAGCAGCTTTCGGGGAGGGCAGCCCCAGCATTTT. Encoded protein: CASSFRGGQPQHF.

The rearrangement uses TRBV29-1 and TRBJ1-1, with D unclear. Germline loops: CDR1 SQVTM, CDR2 ANQGSEA. The CDR3 length is 13 residues. V was clipped by 6 bases and J by 0 bases, with 11 bases between them. In DNA form, the CDR3 reads TGCAGCGTAGTTTTACATCTGAACACTGAAGCTTTCTTT. It translates to CSVVLHLNTEAFF.

V usage is TRBV9 and J usage is TRBJ2-3; 7 nucleotides agree with TRBD2. The CDR3 extends over 15 amino acids. Germline V CDR1 and CDR2: SGDLS, YYNGEE. V trimming: 4 bases; J trimming: 6 bases; junction bases outside the gene matches: 11. Here the CDR3 DNA reads TGTGCCAGCAGCAAAACAGCGGGGCCTGGGGATACGCAGTATTTT. Encoded protein: CASSKTAGPGDTQYF.

V and J are TRBV5-6 and TRBJ1-4; the match to TRBD1 covers 9 bases. In germline, CDR1 is SGHDT, CDR2 YYEEEE. CDR3 length equals 15 residues. The V segment lost 3 bases and the J segment 8 bases; nucleotides outside the gene matches: 8. The CDR3 nucleotides are TGTGCCAGCAGCTCGAGGGACAGGGTTATCGAAAAACTGTTTTTT. Encoded protein: CASSSRDRVIEKLFF.

The chain couples TRBV29-1 to TRBJ1-5; maybe TRBD1 (5 bases). This CDR3 has 14 residues. The germline V gene encodes CDR1 SQVTM and CDR2 ANQGSEA. Trimming took 6 bases from V and 0 from J, leaving 12 bases between them. The DNA of the CDR3 is TGCAGCGTGGGCGAAGGGGCTAGCAATCAGCCCCAGCATTTT. Its protein product is CSVGEGASNQPQHF.

The chain carries TRBV6-5 and TRBJ2-3; TRBD1 agrees at 8 bases. The V gene's germline CDR1 is MNHEY and CDR2 SVGAGI. The V and J ends lost 1 base and 8 bases, in that order; junction bases with no gene match: 8. There are 15 residues in the CDR3. Here the CDR3 reads CASSYWTGPGGTQYF. The CDR3 DNA reads as TGTGCCAGCAGTTACTGGACAGGGCCAGGAGGTACGCAGTATTTT.

The chain joins TRBV7-9 to TRBJ2-3, with 7 nucleotides matching TRBD1. J was trimmed by 0 bases and V by 5 bases; bases with no gene match: 5. CDR1 is SEHNR, CDR2 FQNEAQ, per germline (reference sequence). The CDR3 is 15 residues long. The DNA of the CDR3 is TGTGCCAGCAGCCTGGACAGGTCTAGCACAGATACGCAGTATTTT. It codes for CASSLDRSSTDTQYF.

This clone was seen once. The gene calls are TRBV5-4 and TRBJ2-7; TRBD1 matches 10 bases. CDR1 is SGHNT, CDR2 YYREEE, per germline (reference sequence). The V gene end was trimmed by 4 bases and the J gene end by 9 bases; junction bases not matched to a gene: 4. The CDR3 sequence is 12 residues long. The CDR3 spells CASSVRDRGQYF. For the CDR3, the DNA is TGTGCCAGCAGCGTCCGGGACAGGGGGCAGTACTTC.

This clone has just a few counts. V and J are TRBV5-5 and TRBJ1-5; D ambiguous. Between the trimmed V and J ends, which lost 2 bases and 3 bases, there was a span of 12 bases. The length of the CDR3 is 15 residues. Looked up from germline, CDR1 is SGHKS and CDR2 is YYEKEE (reference sequence). CDR3 nucleotides: TGTGCCAGCAGCTTTGGGCCGACCGCCAATCAGCCCCAGCATTTT. This translates into CASSFGPTANQPQHF.

V is TRBV29-1 and J is TRBJ1-3; D might be TRBD1 (6 bases). Trimming took off 3 bases at V and 0 bases at J, with 15 bases between the two ends. There are 16 residues in the CDR3. CDR1 SQVTM and CDR2 ANQGSEA come from the germline V gene. The CDR3 bases are TGCAGCGTTGAGGGAGAGGGACAAAGCTCTGGAAACACCATATATTTT. This sequence encodes CSVEGEGQSSGNTIYF.

The chain links TRBV19 to TRBJ1-2; 7 bases are a match to TRBD1. This CDR3 comprises 17 residues. Germline V lookup: CDR1 LNHDA, CDR2 SQIVND (reference sequence). The V segment lost 5 bases and the J segment 8 bases; nucleotides outside the gene matches: 20. CDR3 residues: CASSPSWDSVTARGYTF. The CDR3 DNA sequence: TGTGCCAGTAGTCCAAGTTGGGACAGCGTGACCGCTAGGGGCTACACCTTC.

The rearrangement links TRBV3-1 (or the pseudogene TRBV3-2) to TRBJ1-2; D is perhaps TRBD1 (5 bases). V lost 1 base to trimming and J lost 7 bases, with 10 bases between them. Per the germline V gene, CDR1 is LGHDT and CDR2 is YNNKEL (reference sequence). The CDR3 is 13 residues long. In DNA form, the CDR3 reads TGTGCCAGCAGCCAAGTAGATAGGGGTGGCTACACCTTC. This encodes CASSQVDRGGYTF.

CDR3 sequence: CASSLTGGFNEQFF. The CDR3 DNA reads as TGTGCCAGCAGCTTAACGGGGGGGTTCAATGAGCAGTTCTTC. J is TRBJ2-1 and V is TRBV7-3; 7 bases map to TRBD2. CDR1 SGHTA and CDR2 FQGTGA come from the germline V gene. CDR3 length: 14 residues. The V segment lost 0 bases and the J segment 6 bases; nucleotides outside the gene matches: 2.

The V call is TRBV6-2 or TRBV6-3, the J call TRBJ2-7; the D is unclear. Germline values: CDR1 MNHEY, CDR2 SVGEGT. The CDR3 has 13 amino acids. The V and J ends lost 2 bases and 3 bases respectively, with 8 bases between them. The CDR3 here is CASSYPGVYEQYF. CDR3 bases: TGTGCCAGCAGTTACCCCGGAGTCTACGAGCAGTACTTC.

The V gene is TRBV27, the J gene TRBJ1-1, with D uncertain. The V end was cut by 5 bases, the J end by 5 bases, with 15 bases between. The CDR3 has 14 residues. Germline CDR1 MNHEY, CDR2 SMNVEV (reference sequence). The CDR3: CASSPQVSWTEAFF. The CDR3 DNA reads as TGTGCCAGCAGTCCCCAGGTGTCCTGGACTGAAGCTTTCTTT.

This clone has only a few counts. The chain links TRBV19 to TRBJ1-1; possibly TRBD1 for D (5 bases). V lost 3 bases and J lost 10, with 12 bases in between. CDR3 size: 12 residues. Germline lookup yields CDR1 LNHDA and CDR2 SQIVND (reference sequence). The CDR3 DNA is TGTGCCAGTAGTATCCCAGGGAAAGGAGCTTTCTTT. This codes for CASSIPGKGAFF.

The rearrangement joins TRBV6-6 to TRBJ1-1; tentatively, D is TRBD1 (5 bases). Per germline, CDR1 MNHNY and CDR2 SVGAGI (reference sequence). With 2 bases removed from V and 4 bases from J, the gap between germline ends came to 11 bases. There are 14 residues in the CDR3. The CDR3 protein is CASSYKGRATEAFF. The CDR3 DNA reads TGTGCCAGCAGTTACAAAGGCAGGGCCACTGAAGCTTTCTTT.

This chain connects TRBV20-1 to TRBJ1-1; no definite D call. Germline CDR1 is DFQATT and CDR2 is SNEGSKA (reference sequence). This CDR3 is 14 amino acids long. Trimming left V 3 bases short and J 1 base short, with 12 bases between. CDR3 nucleotides: TGCAGTGCTAGTAAGCCGGCGGCGAACACTGAAGCTTTCTTT. Amino acids: CSASKPAANTEAFF.

This sequence joins TRBV18 and TRBJ2-2, with D maybe TRBD1 (8 bases). CDR1 is KGHSH, CDR2 LQKENI, per germline. Trimming stripped 3 bases from V and 5 bases from J, with 16 bases between. This CDR3 spans 16 amino acids. The CDR3 loop is CASSPWTGRETGELFF. CDR3 bases: TGTGCCAGCTCACCTTGGACAGGGAGGGAGACCGGGGAGCTGTTTTTT.

The J gene is TRBJ1-1, the V gene TRBV7-2, with D perhaps TRBD1 (6 bases). Germline CDR1 SGHTA, CDR2 FQGNSA. With 4 bases removed from V and 2 bases from J, the gap between germline ends came to 14 bases. The CDR3 covers 15 residues. The CDR3 loop is CASSSPGVVNTEAFF. The CDR3 DNA follows: TGTGCCAGCAGCTCTCCAGGGGTAGTTAACACTGAAGCTTTCTTT.

The chain recombines TRBV29-1 with TRBJ2-7, with 8 bases aligning to TRBD1. V was clipped by 5 bases and J by 3 bases; unmatched bases: 21. CDR3 length equals 18 residues. Germline-derived CDR1 and CDR2 are SQVTM and ANQGSEA. The DNA for the CDR3 is TGCAGCGTTACCCTCGGACAGGGTGGGGAGGAAGGTCACTACGAGCAGTACTTC. It codes for CSVTLGQGGEEGHYEQYF.

J is TRBJ1-5 and V is TRBV11-1, with 8 positions matching TRBD1. The CDR3 is made up of 15 amino acids. J gave up 6 bases and V 8 bases, and 12 bases lay outside the gene matches. CDR1 is SGHAT and CDR2 is FQDESV in the germline V gene (reference sequence). CDR3 DNA sequence: TGTGCCAGCGCAGGGGGCAGATCATCGGCTCAGCCCCAGCATTTT. Protein sequence: CASAGGRSSAQPQHF. The entire variable domain, with the rest obtained from reference TRBV11-1 and TRBJ1-5, is as follows: EAEVAQSPRYKITEKSQAVAFWCDPISGHATLYWYRQILGQGPELLVQFQDESVVDDSQLPKDRFSAERLKGVDSTLKIQPAELGDSAMYLCASAGGRSSAQPQHFGDGTRLSIL.

This chain connects TRBV18 to TRBJ2-5, with a weak D call TRBD2 (6 bases). The CDR3 consists of 15 residues. The ends were cut back, 6 bases at V and 2 bases at J, with 16 bases in the middle. From germline, CDR1 is KGHSH and CDR2 LQKENI. The CDR3 here is CASSPRSEGQETQYF. The CDR3 DNA is TGTGCCAGCTCCCCCCGGTCGGAGGGACAAGAGACCCAGTACTTC.

This clone was observed a single time. Other DNA sequences in the sample encode the same CDR3. This chain connects TRBV19 to TRBJ1-2; 7 positions match TRBD1. This CDR3 is 14 amino acids long. Germline CDR1 and CDR2: LNHDA and SQIVND (reference sequence). Unmatched junction bases numbered 0, after V lost 0 bases and J lost 2 bases. The CDR3 region has the DNA TGTGCCAGTAGTATAGACAGGGGGAACTATGGCTACACCTTC. Protein: CASSIDRGNYGYTF.